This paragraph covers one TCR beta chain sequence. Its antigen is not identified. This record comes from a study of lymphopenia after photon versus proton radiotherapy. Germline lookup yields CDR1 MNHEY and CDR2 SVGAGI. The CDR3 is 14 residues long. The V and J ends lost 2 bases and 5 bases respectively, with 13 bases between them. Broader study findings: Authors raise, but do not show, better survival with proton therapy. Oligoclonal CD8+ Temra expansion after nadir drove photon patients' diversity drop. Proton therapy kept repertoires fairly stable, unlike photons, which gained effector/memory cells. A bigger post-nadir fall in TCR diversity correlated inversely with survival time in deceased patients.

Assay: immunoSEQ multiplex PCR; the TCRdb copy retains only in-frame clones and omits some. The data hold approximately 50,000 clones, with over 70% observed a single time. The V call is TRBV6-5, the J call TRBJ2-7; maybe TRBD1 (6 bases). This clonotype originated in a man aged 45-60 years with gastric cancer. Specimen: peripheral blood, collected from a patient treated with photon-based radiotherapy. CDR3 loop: CASSYGAGENEQYF. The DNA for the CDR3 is TGTGCCAGCAGTTACGGGGCAGGGGAGAACGAGCAGTACTTC.